A selection of T cell receptor beta chains follows, all from one sample in a study of cytomegalovirus exposure and HLA in healthy donors. Assay: immunoSEQ multiplex PCR; the TCRdb copy retains only in-frame clones and omits some. Found here are roughly 75,000 clones; the top ten clones hold under 0.9%. Sequencing input: PBMCs. All receptors come from a boy aged 5-17 years in good health and CMV-seronegative. The CDR3 runs from the conserved cysteine through the conserved F or W. The order of the fields is V gene, J gene, D gene, CDR3 protein, CDR3 DNA. D genes are given only for firm matches.

TRBV18,TRBJ1-1,NA,CASSPSTEHTEAFF,TGTGCCAGCTCACCCTCGACAGAACACACTGAAGCTTTCTTT
TRBV25-1,TRBJ2-2,TRBD1,CASSSQGVFTGELFF,TGTGCCAGCAGCTCACAGGGGGTTTTTACCGGGGAGCTGTTTTTT
TRBV5-1,TRBJ1-4,NA,CASSPPTGDNEKLFF,TGCGCCAGCAGCCCACCGACAGGCGATAATGAAAAACTGTTTTTT
TRBV5-4,TRBJ1-1,NA,CASSVIWWNIWGEANTEAFF,TGTGCCAGCAGCGTGATTTGGTGGAATATATGGGGCGAGGCGAACACTGAAGCTTTCTTT
TRBV5-6,TRBJ2-7,TRBD1,CASSYNRGLISYEQYF,TGTGCCAGCAGCTACAACAGGGGCCTTATTTCCTACGAGCAGTACTTC
TRBV19,TRBJ2-7,TRBD2,CASSPWAGDPRPEQYF,TGTGCCAGTAGTCCCTGGGCGGGGGACCCTCGACCCGAGCAGTACTTC
TRBV18,TRBJ2-7,NA,CASSPGHPEQYF,TGTGCCAGCTCACCAGGCCACCCCGAGCAGTACTTC
TRBV7-2,TRBJ2-1,TRBD2,CASSLVGAGGPNEQFF,TGTGCCAGCAGCTTAGTGGGAGCGGGAGGGCCCAATGAGCAGTTCTTC
TRBV2,TRBJ1-4,NA,CASTTQGNTNEKLFF,TGTGCCAGCACAACCCAGGGAAACACTAATGAAAAACTGTTTTTT
TRBV30,TRBJ1-1,TRBD1,CAWKLGQAAAEAFF,TGTGCCTGGAAACTTGGACAGGCGGCCGCTGAAGCTTTCTTT
TRBV6-1,TRBJ2-7,TRBD2,CASRNGLAGSYEQYF,TGTGCCAGCAGGAACGGACTAGCGGGCAGCTACGAGCAGTACTTC
TRBV18,TRBJ2-5,NA,CASSVNRVEVETQYF,TGTGCCAGCTCCGTAAACCGGGTGGAAGTAGAGACCCAGTACTTC
TRBV30,TRBJ1-5,NA,CAWSVTGSQPQHF,TGTGCCTGGAGTGTAACAGGGAGCCAGCCCCAGCATTTT
TRBV7-9,TRBJ2-7,TRBD2,CASSLSTSGTYEQYF,TGTGCCAGCAGCCTATCGACTAGCGGTACCTACGAGCAGTACTTC
TRBV4-3,TRBJ2-7,NA,CASSQGQVSTYEQYF,TGCGCCAGCAGCCAAGGACAGGTTAGCACCTACGAGCAGTACTTC
TRBV15,TRBJ2-5,NA,CATSRVGGGETQYF,TGTGCCACCAGCAGAGTGGGGGGGGGCGAGACCCAGTACTTC
TRBV5-4,TRBJ2-7,TRBD2,CASSSSLAGDYLYEQYF,TGTGCCAGCAGCTCTTCCCTAGCGGGAGACTATTTGTACGAGCAGTACTTC
TRBV7-3,TRBJ2-7,TRBD2,CASRLEFSGREGSFYEQYF,TGTGCCAGCCGCCTAGAATTTAGCGGGAGGGAAGGTTCGTTCTACGAGCAGTACTTC
TRBV4-1,TRBJ1-1,NA,CASSQQQGKNTEAFF,TGCGCCAGCAGCCAGCAACAGGGAAAGAACACTGAAGCTTTCTTT
TRBV5-6,TRBJ1-2,TRBD1,CASRNTAEGQIYGYTF,TGTGCCAGCAGAAACACGGCTGAGGGACAGATCTATGGCTACACCTTC
TRBV4-1,TRBJ2-5,NA,CASSQDRVGEETQYF,TGCGCCAGCAGCCAAGATCGGGTTGGAGAGGAGACCCAGTACTTC
TRBV15,TRBJ2-7,NA,CATSRDKGAAEQYF,TGTGCCACCAGCAGAGATAAAGGGGCGGCCGAGCAGTACTTC
TRBV18,TRBJ2-7,TRBD1,CASSPSLTGESEQYF,TGTGCCAGCTCACCCTCGTTAACAGGGGAGAGCGAGCAGTACTTC
TRBV19,TRBJ2-3,NA,CASSMWNRVEDTQYF,TGTGCCAGTAGTATGTGGAACAGGGTGGAAGATACGCAGTATTTT
TRBV5-1,TRBJ1-2,TRBD1,CASSLRFRGPGGYTF,TGCGCCAGCAGCTTGCGGTTCAGGGGGCCGGGTGGCTACACCTTC